The following is a T cell receptor beta chain sequence with its context. The data are from a study of early T cells in non-severe SARS-CoV-2 infection. Study-wide background: From unsorted whole blood, bulk RNA was sequenced, and the chains remained unpaired.

Attachment of unique molecular identifiers was made to individual cDNA molecules. TCRdb passed the 5' RACE reads through MiXCR, listing each CDR3 protein once. Of tens of thousands of distinct CDR3 sequences listed, around 9.3% are singletons. Germline V gene data show CDR1 as GTSNPN and CDR2 as SVGIG (reference sequence). This CDR3 is built from 17 residues. Trimming stripped 0 bases from V and 0 bases from J, with 17 bases between. V and J are TRBV30 and TRBJ1-1; tentative D call: TRBD1 (6 bases). The receptor was isolated from an adult who was a healthcare worker with PCR-confirmed SARS-CoV-2 infection or an uninfected control (not recorded which). The sequenced material came from whole blood. CDR3 region: CAWSVSGGGWMNTEAFF. CDR3 bases: TGTGCCTGGAGTGTTTCTGGGGGCGGTTGGATGAACACTGAAGCTTTCTTT.